This TCR beta chain was observed in a study of T cells in Graves' hyperthyroidism and ophthalmopathy. Overall study: Peripheral blood was acquired at first diagnosis, ahead of any therapy whatsoever.

CDR1 is LNHDA and CDR2 is SQIVND in the germline V gene (reference sequence). V was pared by 3 bases and J by 10 bases, with 19 bases between. The CDR3 sequence is 15 residues long. Using RNA transcripts as the source, TCR beta CDR3 regions were amplified. TCR CDR3 regions were first amplified by RT-PCR with HTBI primers. TCRdb re-called the multiplex PCR reads through MiXCR, storing one row per CDR3 protein. The repertoire holds approximately 600,000 distinct CDR3 sequences, approximately 14% seen once, with 5.8% in the top ten. There are a few counts of this clonotype. Its antigen is undetermined. A much larger clone sits a single nucleotide away, making a read error possible. Findings and caveats of the study: Blood also contained most expanded thyroid clonotypes above 0.001.

Patients were excluded for uncontrolled infection, other autoimmune disease, pregnancy or lactation. The diagnoses drew upon clinical symptoms, serum thyroxine and TRAb, thyroid ultrasound and orbital computed tomography. Input material: blood. This TCR was sampled from a woman in her 30s with Graves' hyperthyroidism that later progressed to Graves' ophthalmopathy. The V gene is TRBV19, the J gene TRBJ2-1; D call uncertain. For the CDR3, the DNA is TGTGCCAGTAGTATGGATCGGCTTACCGCTATGGAGCAGTTCTTC. It is translated as CASSMDRLTAMEQFF.